This TCR beta chain was recorded in a study of blood T cell repertoires in COVID-19 (dated by TCRdb to 2019 to 2021). Concerning the study at large: Collaborator samples came from the United States, Italy and Spain and covered acute and convalescent phases of COVID-19. The prospective study material was composed of cDNA or gDNA derived from T cells, B-cell-depleted T cells, or PBMCs. The repertoires were released in a freely available public database meant as a resource for research on the immune response to SARS-CoV-2. HLA class I and class II types, where available, came from metadata supplied by the sample provider rather than from assay-based typing. Sample metadata almost always included a de-identified subject ID, COVID-19 status, age in years and sex. The samples were drawn from the first 160 participants of the ongoing ImmuneRACE study and from 950 to 1,500 subjects provided by 6 global collaborators. Subjects who had been exposed to COVID-19, were actively infected with it, or had recovered from it provided the deeply sampled blood TCRbeta repertoires that made up the dataset.

V loses 7 bases at its end and J loses 6 bases; junction bases beyond the gene matches: 5. The cysteine opens and the phenylalanine closes a CDR3 of 12 amino acids. Left in the record is the CDR3 DNA by itself, 36 bases read in frame from the first base. The germline V gene encodes CDR1 SEHNR and CDR2 FQNEAQ (reference sequence). One collaborating source in Seattle enrolled patients while the patients were actively infected and followed the patients over time throughout the course of disease. Whole blood was collected in K2EDTA tubes by collaborating institutions according to the institutions' own protocols. Collaborator samples were shipped for TCRbeta analysis as frozen whole blood, isolated PBMCs, or DNA extracted from either sample type. The immunoSEQ Assay, a bias-controlled multiplex PCR, was used to amplify TCRbeta CDR3 regions from genomic DNA. The authors processed their data as follows. Within the assay, amplification of reference gene primers was used to estimate how many nucleated cells each sample contained. To quantify the absolute abundance of each unique TCRbeta CDR3 rearrangement, sequence reads were collapsed and filtered. For each sample, productive Simpson clonality was calculated by taking the square root of Simpson's diversity index across productive rearrangements. Drawn from immuneACCESS, this table holds only the in-frame rearrangements with V and J called that TCRdb kept. Clones are partly lost; checked studies trace under half to an unresolved V gene and leave the rest unexplained. That table gives V, J and clone size, and the DNA gave D and trimming. The sample has approximately 120,000 clones on record, 85% to 90% of them singletons. Under 3.5% of the sample comes from the top ten.

The full study reports these points: The quantity of clinical and demographic metadata differed by source and by participant and was supplied without curation.

As to this clone: Its antigen is not yet known. There are no base qualities to consult, and no much larger clone falls within one base.

The TCR sequence derives from a woman of 80 years or more with COVID-19, enrolled during active disease. Sequenced: peripheral blood. The chain is encoded by TRBV7-9 joined to TRBJ2-7, and 8 bases in between align with TRBD1. The CDR3 corresponds to CASTGTGFEQYF. The DNA sequence is given as TGTGCCAGCACCGGGACAGGCTTCGAGCAGTACTTC.